What follows is one TCR beta chain and its context. RNA, once extracted, was reverse transcribed into cDNA for use as the sequencing template. Sequencing used immunoSEQ multiplex PCR; TCRdb keeps in-frame clones, though not all of them. The sample consists of fewer than 250,000 clones, 57% of them appearing once. The sample belongs to a study of CD8+ T cells in alopecia areata. Turning to the study itself: Treatment of the treated patients consisted of oral tofacitinib, 5 to 10 mg twice daily.

Germline V lookup: CDR1 KGHSH, CDR2 LQKENI. V was shortened by 1 base and J by 0 bases, with 9 bases between the two germline ends. This CDR3 has 15 amino acids. The source of this sequence is a human donor with alopecia areata. Sequenced here: CD4+ T cells sorted from blood, sampled at week 0. The chain combines TRBV18 with TRBJ1-1; no reliable D call. The CDR3 coding sequence is TGTGCCAGCTCACCACTGGAGACCATGAACACTGAAGCTTTCTTT. It codes for CASSPLETMNTEAFF.